This T cell receptor beta chain was sequenced in a study of OX40 agonist ivuxolimab in advanced cancers. Study-level points and caveats: Clonal expansion by week 6 occurred in CD4+ and CD8+ blood T cells (at 0.1 to 3.0 mg/kg).

Any history of autoimmune disease or systemic immunosuppression disqualified patients. Samples of blood were obtained at baseline, on cycle 4 day 1, and on cycle 7 day 1. CDR1 is LNHDA and CDR2 is SQIVND in the germline V gene (reference sequence). Trimming at V came to 5 bases and at J to 2 bases, leaving 1 base not matched to a gene. The CDR3 length is 14 residues. TCRdb's table, derived via immunoSEQ multiplex PCR, lists solely in-frame clones and lacks some. Of around 50,000 clones in the sample, 70% to 90% were seen once. This clone has a handful of counts. Antigen specificity is unknown. The receptor comes from an adult with an advanced solid tumor such as melanoma, head and neck, liver or kidney cancer. The sequenced sample was CD4+ or CD8+ T cells sorted from blood, obtained in a trial of the OX40 agonist ivuxolimab. The chain uses TRBV19 and TRBJ2-7; 12 nucleotides match TRBD2. The CDR3 is CASSRTSGAYEQYF. As DNA, the CDR3 is TGTGCCAGTAGTCGGACTAGCGGGGCCTACGAGCAGTACTTC.